A single TCR beta chain is shown here with its context. Its antigen is still unknown. The sample originates from a study of cytomegalovirus exposure and HLA in healthy donors. Study context: The 600 to 800 first-cohort repertoires shared a platform with the roughly 110 validation repertoires, as reported in a later analysis.

The protocol was immunoSEQ multiplex PCR, while the TCRdb copy is restricted to in-frame clones and leaves out a portion. This sample has 66,000 or so clones, with 95% to 97% found just once. Germline V CDR1 and CDR2: SGHAT, FQDESV (reference sequence). V dropped 4 bases and J dropped 6; count of bases not matched to a gene: 7. The CDR3 length is 14 residues. Points from the study as a whole: Generally TCR sequences proved uncommon, though certain public TCRs appeared in numerous donors. According to a subsequent analysis, TCR clusters from the first cohort were inclined to appear together in the 130 or so validation repertoires. The study labeled fewer than 200 TCR beta chains cytomegalovirus-associated.

Material: PBMCs. The sequence derives from a woman under 30 in good health and CMV-seropositive. This chain connects TRBV11-1 to TRBJ2-7; 9 bases align to TRBD2. This CDR3 is CASSSGLAIAEQYF. The CDR3 DNA reads TGTGCCAGCAGCTCTGGACTAGCGATTGCCGAGCAGTACTTC.